This paragraph reports one TCR beta chain. Its antigen is as yet unknown. This sample is part of a study of chemoradiotherapy in HPV16-positive cancers. Trimming removed 1 base from V and 0 bases from J, with 10 bases in between. CDR3 length: 16 residues. Germline V gene sequence: CDR1 SGHRS, CDR2 YFSETQ. Study-wide points: For HPV16-positive patients, expanding HPV-responsive T cells associated with longer recurrence-free survival. Functional assays defining HPV-specific T cells used only a couple of HPV16-positive patients.

Repertoires were sampled repeatedly during chemoradiotherapy. TCRdb's table, derived via immunoSEQ multiplex PCR, lists solely in-frame clones and lacks some. Of approximately 12,000 clones listed, 77% are singletons. Collection took place from a patient who underwent chemoradiotherapy. The gene calls are TRBV5-1 and TRBJ1-4; D call uncertain. This TCR came from a human donor with HPV-associated anogenital cancer. The chain's CDR3 is CASSLSQAATNEKLFF. The DNA of the CDR3 is TGCGCCAGCAGCTTGAGTCAGGCTGCAACTAATGAAAAACTGTTTTTT.